The rows below give T cell receptor beta chains drawn from one sample of a study of blood T cell repertoires in COVID-19. Data came from immunoSEQ multiplex PCR; TCRdb stores just in-frame clones and leaves some out. Among under 95,000 clones listed, over 70% were seen once. Sequencing input: peripheral blood. These receptors were collected from a man aged 50 or older with active or convalescent COVID-19. Both conserved end residues are part of each CDR3. D genes are given only for firm matches. Clone size is stated in some rows and not others, as once, few, many or a class when expanded.

J	D	size	V	CDR3	DNA
TRBJ1-5	-	-	TRBV6-2/TRBV6-3	CASSIHIQGNQPQHF	TGTGCCAGCAGTATTCACATTCAGGGTAATCAGCCCCAGCATTTT
TRBJ1-1	TRBD1	-	TRBV6-5	CASSGQGNTEAFF	TGTGCCAGCAGCGGACAGGGGAACACTGAAGCTTTCTTT
TRBJ2-5	-	-	TRBV13	CASSFSGAQETQYF	TGTGCCAGCAGCTTCAGTGGGGCCCAAGAGACCCAGTACTTC
TRBJ1-1	TRBD1	-	TRBV10-3	CAISGQGASDTEAFF	TGTGCCATCAGTGGGCAGGGGGCCTCGGACACTGAAGCTTTCTTT
TRBJ2-2	-	-	TRBV7-9	CASSLRQGMNTGELFF	TGTGCCAGCAGCTTACGGCAGGGGATGAACACCGGGGAGCTGTTTTTT
TRBJ2-5	-	-	TRBV12-3/TRBV12-4	CASRGAQSETQYF	TGTGCCAGCAGGGGCGCTCAGTCCGAGACCCAGTACTTC
TRBJ2-5	TRBD2	-	TRBV2	CASTREGSSQETQYF	TGTGCCAGCACTAGGGAGGGGTCTTCCCAAGAGACCCAGTACTTC
TRBJ1-5	-	-	TRBV19	CASSIPGLYSNQPQHF	TGTGCCAGTAGTATTCCAGGGCTTTATAGCAATCAGCCCCAGCATTTT
TRBJ2-5	-	-	TRBV6-6	CASSSQGKETQYF	TGTGCCAGCAGCTCCCAGGGGAAAGAGACCCAGTACTTC
TRBJ2-3	TRBD2	-	TRBV6-1	CASSEALAGDSTDTQYF	TGTGCCAGCAGTGAAGCGCTGGCGGGGGATAGCACAGATACGCAGTATTTT
TRBJ2-4	-	-	TRBV4-1	CASSQELVERAKNIQYF	TGCGCCAGCAGCCAAGAGCTTGTGGAGAGGGCCAAAAACATTCAGTACTTC
TRBJ1-2	TRBD1	-	TRBV30	CAWDRDYGYTF	TGTGCCTGGGACAGGGATTATGGCTACACCTTC
TRBJ2-1	-	-	TRBV15	CATSRNNEQFF	TGTGCCACCAGTCGTAACAATGAGCAGTTCTTC
TRBJ1-5	TRBD1	-	TRBV30	CAWNPDRNDQPQHF	TGTGCCTGGAACCCGGACAGGAACGATCAGCCCCAGCATTTT
TRBJ2-7	TRBD1	-	TRBV5-6	CASSSTGLGEQYF	TGTGCCAGCAGCTCGACAGGGCTAGGTGAGCAGTACTTC
TRBJ2-4	TRBD2	few	TRBV7-8	CASSLSRGGAANIQYF	TGTGCCAGCAGTTTAAGCCGCGGGGGGGCGGCGAACATTCAGTACTTC
TRBJ1-2	TRBD1	few	TRBV9	CASSVGGQGHDGYTF	TGTGCCAGCAGCGTAGGTGGACAGGGGCATGATGGCTACACCTTC
TRBJ2-5	-	-	TRBV2	CASSRDSQETQYF	TGTGCCAGCAGTCGGGACTCTCAAGAGACCCAGTACTTC
TRBJ1-6	-	-	TRBV5-4	CASSEDGQINSPLHF	TGTGCCAGCAGCGAAGACGGACAGATTAATTCACCCCTCCACTTT
TRBJ2-2	TRBD1	few	TRBV5-4	CASSPGQGATGELFF	TGTGCCAGCAGCCCGGGACAGGGCGCCACCGGGGAGCTGTTTTTT
TRBJ2-3	TRBD2	-	TRBV27	CASSRTSGVEGTDTQYF	TGTGCCAGCAGTCGGACTAGCGGGGTTGAGGGCACAGATACGCAGTATTTT
TRBJ1-2	-	-	TRBV28	CASSYTGGYTF	TGTGCCAGCAGTTACACGGGGGGCTACACCTTC
TRBJ2-7	-	few	TRBV7-5	CVRSCPGELSYEQYF	TGTGTCAGAAGCTGCCCGGGGGAACTCTCCTACGAGCAGTACTTC
TRBJ1-1	TRBD1	-	TRBV5-6	CASSFQMDRGQAFF	TGTGCCAGCAGCTTCCAGATGGACAGGGGGCAAGCTTTCTTT
TRBJ1-2	-	-	TRBV2	CASTPEGREGYTF	TGTGCCAGCACCCCGGAGGGGAGGGAAGGCTACACCTTC
TRBJ2-7	-	-	TRBV6-1	CASSDKDSNSYEQYF	TGTGCCAGCAGTGATAAGGATAGCAACTCCTACGAGCAGTACTTC
TRBJ2-7	TRBD1	-	TRBV12-3/TRBV12-4	CASSSQGDEQYF	TGTGCCAGCAGTTCTCAGGGGGACGAGCAGTACTTC
TRBJ2-5	TRBD1	-	TRBV27	CASSLGQGRGETQYF	TGTGCCAGCAGTCTGGGACAGGGGAGAGGAGAGACCCAGTACTTC
TRBJ2-5	TRBD1	-	TRBV20-1	CSASLGGKTQYF	TGCAGTGCTAGTTTAGGGGGCAAGACCCAGTACTTC
TRBJ2-5	TRBD2	few	TRBV7-2	CASSLIAGGGQETQYF	TGTGCCAGCAGCTTAATAGCGGGGGGGGGTCAAGAGACCCAGTACTTC
TRBJ1-2	-	-	TRBV7-9	CASSPDFNYGYTF	TGTGCCAGCAGCCCGGACTTTAACTATGGCTACACCTTC
TRBJ1-2	-	-	TRBV5-4	CASSLAGAGRRGYTF	TGTGCCAGCAGCTTGGCCGGAGCAGGGAGGCGTGGCTACACCTTC
TRBJ1-2	TRBD1	-	TRBV28	CASSTGTGNYGYTF	TGTGCCAGCAGCACCGGGACAGGGAACTATGGCTACACCTTC
TRBJ1-2	TRBD1	-	TRBV7-2	CASSPKDRGGDGYTF	TGTGCCAGCAGCCCAAAGGACAGGGGAGGGGATGGCTACACCTTC
TRBJ1-2	-	-	TRBV11-2	CASSPGAGAAYGYTF	TGTGCCAGCAGCCCCGGGGCGGGGGCGGCCTATGGCTACACCTTC
TRBJ2-2	-	few	TRBV24-1	CATSVNRDNTGELFF	TGTGCCACCAGTGTGAACAGGGATAACACCGGGGAGCTGTTTTTT
TRBJ1-6	-	-	TRBV5-4	CASSLAGGSYNSPLHF	TGTGCCAGCAGCTTGGCCGGGGGTTCCTATAATTCACCCCTCCACTTT
TRBJ2-3	TRBD2	-	TRBV5-1	CASSRSGGDTDTQYF	TGCGCCAGCAGCCGTAGCGGGGGTGACACAGATACGCAGTATTTT
TRBJ1-2	-	few	TRBV6-6	CASSYSIPGRDYTF	TGTGCCAGCAGTTACTCGATTCCGGGAAGGGACTACACCTTC
TRBJ2-1	TRBD2	-	TRBV6-5	CASSYSKLAGRNEQFF	TGTGCCAGCAGTTACTCCAAACTAGCGGGGAGAAATGAGCAGTTCTTC